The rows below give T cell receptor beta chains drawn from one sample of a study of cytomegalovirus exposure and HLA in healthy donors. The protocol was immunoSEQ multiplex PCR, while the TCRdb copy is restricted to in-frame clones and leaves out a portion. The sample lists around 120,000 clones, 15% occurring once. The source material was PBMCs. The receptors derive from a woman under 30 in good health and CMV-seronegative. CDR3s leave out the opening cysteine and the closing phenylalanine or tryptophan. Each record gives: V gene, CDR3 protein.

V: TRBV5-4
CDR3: ASSDRGEAF

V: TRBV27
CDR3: ASSRGLAAMLPKETQY

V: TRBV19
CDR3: ASSSLAESGEQF

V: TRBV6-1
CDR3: ASSERGTGYSPLH

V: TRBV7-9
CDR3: ASSQGKHFPRVQETQY

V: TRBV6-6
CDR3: ASSIRQAGEKLF

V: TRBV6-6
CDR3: ASSQSPPGGYTEAF

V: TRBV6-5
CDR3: ASSIRQGQIGELF

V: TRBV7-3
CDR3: ASSPAGGTEAF

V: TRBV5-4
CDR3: ASSRRGSGYNEQF

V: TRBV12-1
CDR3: ASSLGTSGREETQY

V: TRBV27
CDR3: ASRARQGGETQY

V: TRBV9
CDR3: ASSGGSSYEQY

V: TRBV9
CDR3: ASSVSGYTEAF

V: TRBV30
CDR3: AWSFGRGGELF

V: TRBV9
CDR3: ASSVVPQDTQY